The clone carrying this T cell receptor beta chain was picked up one time. Between the trimmed V and J ends, which lost 8 bases and 3 bases, there was a span of 19 bases. The CDR3 contains 16 residues. CDR1 SGHAT and CDR2 FQDESV come from the germline V gene (reference sequence). The record originates from a study of blood T cell repertoires in COVID-19. Study overall: Both acute and convalescent COVID-19 samples were obtained from the United States, Italy and Spain. The cDNA or gDNA used as material had been derived from T cells, B-cell-depleted T cells, or PBMCs.

The authors' processing: From reference gene primer amplification, estimates of nucleated cell counts were derived. The protocol was immunoSEQ multiplex PCR, while the TCRdb copy is restricted to in-frame clones and leaves out a portion. Clone size and V and J calls were adopted from that table, with D and trimming inferred from the DNA. The sample has 180,000 or so clones, about 88% seen once; the top ten hold about 0.95%. The rearrangement uses TRBV11-1 and TRBJ2-2; D may be TRBD2 (6 bases). This TCR was sampled from a man between 18 and 35 years old with acute or convalescent COVID-19. The sequenced sample consisted of peripheral blood. CDR3 in DNA: TGTGCCAGCGGCGGGGCGAGCGGGTCCCACACCGGGGAGCTGTTTTTT. The encoded protein is CASGGASGSHTGELFF.